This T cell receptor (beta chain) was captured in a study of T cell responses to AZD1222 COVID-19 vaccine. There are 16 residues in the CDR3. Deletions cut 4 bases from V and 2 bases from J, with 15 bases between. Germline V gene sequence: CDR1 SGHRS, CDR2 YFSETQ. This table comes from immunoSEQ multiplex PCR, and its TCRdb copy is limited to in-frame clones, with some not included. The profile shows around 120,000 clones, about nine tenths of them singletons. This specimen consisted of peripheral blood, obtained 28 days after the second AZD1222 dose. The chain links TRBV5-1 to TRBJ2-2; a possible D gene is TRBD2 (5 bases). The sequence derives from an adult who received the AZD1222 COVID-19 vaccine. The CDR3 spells CASSLTLGGNTGELFF. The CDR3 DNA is TGCGCCAGCAGCCTAACGTTAGGAGGTAACACCGGGGAGCTGTTTTTT.